A single sample is the source of the 18 T cell receptor beta chains below, sequenced in a study of CD8 T cells in ankylosing spondylitis. MiXCR, run by TCRdb on the 5' RACE reads, gives a single entry per CDR3 protein. The sample gives around 150,000 distinct CDR3 sequences, over 9.5% of which show up once; about 4% is in the top ten. The sample comprised blood, either unsorted or a sorted T cell fraction (not recorded which). These receptors were collected from a female donor with ankylosing spondylitis or in good health (not recorded which).

The chain joins TRBV7-9 to TRBJ2-2; no firm D call. V was shortened by 2 bases and J by 6 bases, with 4 bases between the two germline ends. CDR3 length: 12 residues. Germline CDR1 SEHNR, CDR2 FQNEAQ (reference sequence). CDR3 sequence reads: CASSLSAGELFF. CDR3 nucleotides: TGTGCCAGCAGCTTATCAGCCGGGGAGCTGTTTTTT.

At least ten counts were recorded for this clonotype. The chain uses TRBV20-1 and TRBJ1-5; a weak D match, TRBD1 (5 bases). Germline-derived CDR1 and CDR2 are DFQATT and SNEGSKA (reference sequence). V was cut by 0 bases and J by 6 bases, with 9 bases left in between. The length of the CDR3 is 13 residues. CDR3 protein: CSARDGRGQPQHF. CDR3 in DNA: TGCAGTGCTAGAGATGGTAGGGGTCAGCCCCAGCATTTT.

This clonotype occurred many times. The chain links TRBV20-1 to TRBJ2-7; 9 nucleotides match TRBD1. Germline V gene data show CDR1 as DFQATT and CDR2 as SNEGSKA (reference sequence). Losses at the gene ends were 5 bases for V and 12 bases for J; bases not matched to a gene: 8. The length of the CDR3 is 11 residues. CDR3 DNA: TGCAGTGCTTTCGCCGGGACAGGGCTGTACTTC. This gives the protein CSAFAGTGLYF.

This clonotype was detected many times. The CDR3 region is CASSFLLGTEAFF. The DNA of the CDR3 is TGTGCCAGCAGCTTTCTCTTGGGGACTGAAGCTTTCTTT. V and J are TRBV11-3 and TRBJ1-1; the D is unclear. The CDR3 spans 13 residues. Trimming took off 3 bases at V and 5 bases at J, with 10 bases between the two ends. The germline CDR1 and CDR2 sequences are SGHNT and YENEEA.

This clonotype was seen many times. The chain recombines TRBV28 with TRBJ1-5, with TRBD1 matching 7 bases. The CDR3 has 13 residues. CDR1 is MDHEN, CDR2 SYDVKM, per germline. The ends lost 8 bases at V and 7 bases at J; junction bases unmatched: 8. CDR3 in amino acids: CASDRDLSQPQHF. The CDR3 region has the DNA TGTGCCAGCGACAGGGACCTCTCCCAGCCCCAGCATTTT.

Ten or more counts support this clonotype. This chain links TRBV2 with TRBJ2-2; 7 bases line up with TRBD1. Germline CDR1 SNHLY, CDR2 FYNNEI. The junction had 9 bases not matched to a gene; V was cut back by 7 bases and J by 7 bases. The CDR3 loop spans 14 amino acids. The CDR3 is CASTPDRASGELFF. The CDR3 bases are TGTGCCAGCACCCCCGACAGGGCAAGCGGGGAGCTGTTTTTT. The full variable domain, its missing parts supplied by reference TRBV2 and TRBJ2-2, is EPEVTQTPSHQVTQMGQEVILRCVPISNHLYFYWYRQILGQKVEFLVSFYNNEISEKSEIFDDQFSVERPDGSNFTLKIRSTKLEDSAMYFCASTPDRASGELFFGEGSRLTVL.

This clonotype has a count of ten or more. The chain is built from TRBV4-1 and TRBJ2-3, with 8 positions matching TRBD1. The CDR3 sequence is 15 residues long. V lost 5 bases, J lost 9 bases, and 13 bases stayed unmatched. From germline, CDR1 is MGHRA and CDR2 YSYEKL. The CDR3 bases are TGCGCCAGCAGCGCACCGGACAGGGTTCGCGAGACGCAGTATTTT. Its protein product is CASSAPDRVRETQYF.

This clonotype appeared a few times. This chain joins TRBV3-1 and TRBJ1-4; 7 bases match TRBD1. The CDR3 has 15 residues. The V and J ends lost 4 bases and 2 bases, in that order; junction bases with no gene match: 4. Germline loops: CDR1 LGHDT, CDR2 YNNKEL (reference sequence). The CDR3 DNA follows: TGTGCCAGCAGCCGCCTCAGGGGGACTAATGAAAAACTGTTTTTT. This encodes CASSRLRGTNEKLFF.

Remarks on this clonotype: A much larger clone differs by one base, so this may be a read error. The chain couples TRBV30 to TRBJ1-1, with D tentatively TRBD1 (6 bases). V was cut by 2 bases and J by 5 bases, with 15 bases left in between. CDR3 length: 14 residues. Germline CDR1 and CDR2: GTSNPN and SVGIG (reference sequence). The chain's CDR3 is CAWSHRTGTTEAFF. As DNA, the CDR3 is TGTGCCTGGAGTCACCGTACGGGGACAACTGAAGCTTTCTTT.

A word on this clonotype: One end of the junction does not line up with germline, which may come from a read error. J is TRBJ1-2 and V is TRBV30; D is possibly TRBD1 (5 bases). CDR3 size: 14 residues. Germline CDR1 reads GTSNPN; CDR2 reads SVGIG (reference sequence). The CDR3 here is CAWFPRGRLYGDTF. The CDR3, as DNA: TGTGCCTGGTTTCCCCGGGGCAGGCTTTATGGCGACACCTTC.

This clonotype was seen repeatedly, ten times or more. This chain uses TRBV20-1 with TRBJ2-3, with D possibly matching TRBD2 (6 bases). CDR3 size: 18 residues. Germline V CDR1 and CDR2: DFQATT, SNEGSKA (reference sequence). Trimming took off 0 bases at V and 3 bases at J, with 22 bases between the two ends. The CDR3 reads CSARDHLRTLGGTDTQYF. The CDR3 region has the DNA TGCAGTGCTAGAGATCATCTCCGGACTCTCGGGGGAACAGATACGCAGTATTTT.

This clonotype was detected ten times or more. The chain couples TRBV12-3 or TRBV12-4 to TRBJ1-3; D uncertain. The CDR3 sequence is 12 residues long. Trimming left V 6 bases short and J 7 bases short, with 10 bases between. The CDR3 spells CASRKLENTIYF. The CDR3 DNA follows: TGTGCCAGCAGGAAGTTGGAGAACACCATATATTTT.

This clonotype showed up just a few times. A junction end diverges from the germline sequence, so it may reflect a read error. The chain recombines TRBV7-9 with TRBJ1-2, with TRBD1 matching over 9 bases. CDR1 and CDR2 from the germline V gene are SEHNR and FQNEAQ (reference sequence). The CDR3 consists of 15 residues. The CDR3 spells CASSFNRGLDYGYPF. The CDR3 DNA reads as TGTGCCAGCAGCTTTAACAGGGGGCTTGACTATGGCTACCCCTTC.

By share of the sample, this clonotype is medium-sized (0.01 to 0.1%). The J gene is TRBJ2-3, the V gene TRBV20-1; 10 nucleotides match TRBD2. Germline V gene sequence: CDR1 DFQATT, CDR2 SNEGSKA (reference sequence). The CDR3 loop spans 17 amino acids. J gave up 4 bases and V 3 bases, and 13 bases lay outside the gene matches. The CDR3 sequence: CSASSMASGGGSDTQYF. Written as DNA, the CDR3 is TGCAGTGCTAGCTCCATGGCTAGCGGGGGAGGTTCAGATACGCAGTATTTT.

This clonotype was picked up many times. The chain joins TRBV5-4 to TRBJ2-3; 10 bases map to TRBD2. The CDR3 is made up of 16 amino acids. The V gene end was trimmed by 1 base and the J gene end by 4 bases; junction bases not matched to a gene: 6. Germline lookup yields CDR1 SGHNT and CDR2 YYREEE (reference sequence). The CDR3 bases are TGTGCCAGCAGCTTGCGTCTAGCGGGAGCCTCAGATACGCAGTATTTT. Translated, it gives CASSLRLAGASDTQYF.

The chain joins TRBV28 to TRBJ2-7, with D possibly matching TRBD1 (5 bases). CDR3 length: 13 residues. V shed 4 bases and J shed 11 bases, with 18 bases lying between them. Looked up from germline, CDR1 is MDHEN and CDR2 is SYDVKM. CDR3 protein: CASSSTVTGPKYF. In DNA, the CDR3 is TGTGCCAGCAGTTCTACCGTAACAGGTCCTAAGTACTTC. Full variable domain (missing parts from reference TRBV28 and TRBJ2-7): DVKVTQSSRYLVKRTGEKVFLECVQDMDHENMFWYRQDPGLGLRLIYFSYDVKMKEKGDIPEGYSVSREKKERFSLILESASTNQTSMYLCASSSTVTGPKYFGPGTRLTVT.

In its sample, this clonotype was seen many times. J is TRBJ1-2 and V is TRBV20-1; 8 nucleotides line up with TRBD1. The V gene's germline CDR1 is DFQATT and CDR2 SNEGSKA (reference sequence). V lost 3 bases, J lost 4 bases, and 10 bases stayed unmatched. CDR3 length equals 15 residues. CDR3: CSASGSGTGGYGYTF. In nucleotides, the CDR3 is TGCAGTGCTAGTGGCTCCGGGACAGGCGGCTATGGCTACACCTTC.

This clonotype showed up many times. The chain carries TRBV5-5 and TRBJ1-1, with 9 nucleotides matching TRBD1. V dropped 4 bases and J dropped 6; count of bases not matched to a gene: 4. CDR3 length: 13 residues. Per the germline V gene, CDR1 is SGHKS and CDR2 is YYEKEE (reference sequence). CDR3 coding DNA: TGTGCCAGCAGCCGACAGGGGGGAGCTGAAGCTTTCTTT. It yields the protein CASSRQGGAEAFF.